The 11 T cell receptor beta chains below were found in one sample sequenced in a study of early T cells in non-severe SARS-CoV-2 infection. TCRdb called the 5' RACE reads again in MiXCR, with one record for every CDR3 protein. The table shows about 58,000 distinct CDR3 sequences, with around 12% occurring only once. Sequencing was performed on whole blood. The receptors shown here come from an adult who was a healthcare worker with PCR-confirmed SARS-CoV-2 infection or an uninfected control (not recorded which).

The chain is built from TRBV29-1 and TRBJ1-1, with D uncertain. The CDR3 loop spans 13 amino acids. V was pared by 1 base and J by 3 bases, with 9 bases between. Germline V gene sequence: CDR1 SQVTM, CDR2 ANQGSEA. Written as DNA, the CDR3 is TGCAGCGTTGAAGCGAAGAGGGACACTGAAGCTTTCTTT. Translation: CSVEAKRDTEAFF. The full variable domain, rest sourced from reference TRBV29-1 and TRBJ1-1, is SAVISQKPSRDICQRGTSLTIQCQVDSQVTMMFWYRQQPGQSLTLIATANQGSEATYESGFVIDKFPISRPNLTFSTLTVSNMSPEDSSIYLCSVEAKRDTEAFFGQGTRLTVV.

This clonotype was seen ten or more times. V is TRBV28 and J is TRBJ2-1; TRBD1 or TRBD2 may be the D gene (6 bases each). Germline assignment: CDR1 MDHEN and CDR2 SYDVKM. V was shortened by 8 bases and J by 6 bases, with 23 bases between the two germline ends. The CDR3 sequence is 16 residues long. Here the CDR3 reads CASGKGGPPSINEQFF. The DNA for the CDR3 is TGTGCCAGCGGGAAGGGGGGCCCTCCGTCTATCAATGAGCAGTTCTTC.

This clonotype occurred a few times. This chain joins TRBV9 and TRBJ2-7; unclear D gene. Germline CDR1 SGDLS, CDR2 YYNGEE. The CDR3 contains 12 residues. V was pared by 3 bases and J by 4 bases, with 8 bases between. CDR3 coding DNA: TGTGCCAGCAGCGGGACGGATTACGAGCAGTACTTC. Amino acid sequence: CASSGTDYEQYF.

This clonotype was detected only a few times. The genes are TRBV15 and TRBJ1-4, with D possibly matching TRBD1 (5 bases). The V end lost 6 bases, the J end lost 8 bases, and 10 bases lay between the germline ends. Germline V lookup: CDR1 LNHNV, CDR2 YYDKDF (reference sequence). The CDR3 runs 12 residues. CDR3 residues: CATRGPPEKLFF. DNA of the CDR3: TGTGCCACCAGGGGACCCCCCGAAAAACTGTTTTTT.

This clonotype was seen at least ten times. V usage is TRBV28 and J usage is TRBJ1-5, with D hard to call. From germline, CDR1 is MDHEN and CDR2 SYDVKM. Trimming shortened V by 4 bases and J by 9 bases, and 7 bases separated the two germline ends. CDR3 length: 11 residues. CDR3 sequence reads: CASSSSRPQHF. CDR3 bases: TGTGCCAGCAGTTCCTCAAGGCCCCAGCATTTT.

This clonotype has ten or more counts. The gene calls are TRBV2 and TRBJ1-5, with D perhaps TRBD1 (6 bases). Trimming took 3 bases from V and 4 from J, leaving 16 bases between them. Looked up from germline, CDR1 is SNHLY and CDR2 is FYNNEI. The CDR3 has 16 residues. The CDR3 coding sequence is TGTGCCAGCAGTGATCAGGCGAGGACAGCAAATCAGCCCCAGCATTTT. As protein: CASSDQARTANQPQHF. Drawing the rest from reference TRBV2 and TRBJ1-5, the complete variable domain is EPEVTQTPSHQVTQMGQEVILRCVPISNHLYFYWYRQILGQKVEFLVSFYNNEISEKSEIFDDQFSVERPDGSNFTLKIRSTKLEDSAMYFCASSDQARTANQPQHFGDGTRLSIL.

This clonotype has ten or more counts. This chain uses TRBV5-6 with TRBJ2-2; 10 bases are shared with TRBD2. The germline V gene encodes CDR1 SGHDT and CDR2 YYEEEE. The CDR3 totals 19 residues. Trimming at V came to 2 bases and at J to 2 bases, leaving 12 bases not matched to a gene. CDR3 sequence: CASSFSIVAGGLNTGELFF. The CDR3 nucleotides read TGTGCCAGCAGCTTTAGTATAGTAGCGGGAGGCCTTAACACCGGGGAGCTGTTTTTT.

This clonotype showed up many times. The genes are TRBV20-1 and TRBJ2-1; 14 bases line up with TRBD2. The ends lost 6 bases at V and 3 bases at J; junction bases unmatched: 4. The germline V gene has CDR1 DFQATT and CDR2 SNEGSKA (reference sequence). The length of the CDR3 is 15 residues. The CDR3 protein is CSAGTSGRSYNEQFF. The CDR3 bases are TGCAGTGCAGGGACTAGCGGGAGAAGCTACAATGAGCAGTTCTTC.

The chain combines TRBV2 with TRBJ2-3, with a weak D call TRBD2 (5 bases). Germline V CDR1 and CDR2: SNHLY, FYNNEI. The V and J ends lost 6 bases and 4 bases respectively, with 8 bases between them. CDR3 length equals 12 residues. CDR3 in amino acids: CASRPRADTQYF. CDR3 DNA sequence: TGTGCCAGCAGACCGCGGGCAGATACGCAGTATTTT.

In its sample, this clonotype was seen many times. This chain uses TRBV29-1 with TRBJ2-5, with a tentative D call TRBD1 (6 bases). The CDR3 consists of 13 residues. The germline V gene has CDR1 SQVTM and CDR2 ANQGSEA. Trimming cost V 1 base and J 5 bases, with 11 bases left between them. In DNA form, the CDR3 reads TGCAGCGTTGAAGGGGGGCGCGGCGAGACCCAGTACTTC. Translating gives CSVEGGRGETQYF.

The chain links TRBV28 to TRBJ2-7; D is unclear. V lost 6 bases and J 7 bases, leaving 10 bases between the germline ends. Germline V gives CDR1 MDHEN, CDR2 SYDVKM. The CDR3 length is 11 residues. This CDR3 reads CASRFNKEQYF. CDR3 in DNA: TGTGCCAGCAGATTCAACAAAGAGCAGTACTTC.